A single sample is the source of the 11 T cell receptor beta chains below, sequenced in a study of lymphopenia after photon versus proton radiotherapy. Sequencing was performed with immunoSEQ multiplex PCR; in TCRdb, only in-frame clones are kept and a portion is missing. The data show some 30,000 clones, 75% to 90% seen once. The sequencing used peripheral blood, collected from a patient treated with photon-based radiotherapy. These receptors were taken from a woman between 50 and 59 years old with pancreatic cancer.

This chain connects TRBV7-9 to TRBJ2-1; TRBD1 might be the D (6 bases). The ends were cut back, 1 base at V and 4 bases at J, with 8 bases in the middle. The germline CDR1 and CDR2 sequences are SEHNR and FQNEAQ (reference sequence). The CDR3 is 14 residues long. CDR3 bases: TGTGCCAGCAGCTTAGGGACAGATTACAATGAGCAGTTCTTC. This codes for CASSLGTDYNEQFF. The entire variable domain, with the rest obtained from reference TRBV7-9 and TRBJ2-1, is as follows: DTGVSQNPRHKITKRGQNVTFRCDPISEHNRLYWYRQTLGQGPEFLTYFQNEAQLEKSRLLSDRFSAERPKGSFSTLEIQRTEQGDSAMYLCASSLGTDYNEQFFGPGTRLTVL.

The V and J genes are TRBV19 and TRBJ2-2; the match to TRBD1 covers 9 bases. The CDR3 is 15 amino acids. Trimming cost V 3 bases and J 5 bases; bases outside gene matches: 4. CDR1 and CDR2 from the germline V gene are LNHDA and SQIVND (reference sequence). The DNA for the CDR3 is TGTGCCAGTAGTATGGGACAGGGTGTAACCGGGGAGCTGTTTTTT. Encoded protein: CASSMGQGVTGELFF.

The genes are TRBV27 and TRBJ2-1, with 10 bases that match TRBD2. This CDR3 is built from 18 residues. V shed 2 bases and J 6 bases; nucleotides not matched to a gene: 13. Germline assignment: CDR1 MNHEY and CDR2 SMNVEV (reference sequence). CDR3 region: CASSLRLAGVERANEQFF. CDR3 DNA: TGTGCCAGCAGTTTACGGCTAGCGGGAGTAGAAAGGGCCAATGAGCAGTTCTTC.

V usage is TRBV6-5 and J usage is TRBJ2-5; D is tentatively TRBD1 or TRBD2 (5 bases each). The CDR3 length is 15 residues. The germline V and J ends were trimmed by 2 bases and 4 bases, with 14 bases remaining between them. The germline V gene encodes CDR1 MNHEY and CDR2 SVGAGI. CDR3 residues: CASSYQDWGRETQYF. For the CDR3, the DNA is TGTGCCAGCAGTTACCAGGATTGGGGGAGAGAGACCCAGTACTTC.

The V call is TRBV7-6, the J call TRBJ2-2; possible D gene TRBD1, 5 bases. V was pared by 0 bases and J by 6 bases, with 8 bases between. The CDR3 runs to 14 residues. Germline lookup yields CDR1 SGHVS and CDR2 FNYEAQ. Here the CDR3 reads CASSLAGVPGELFF. Here the CDR3 DNA reads TGTGCCAGCAGCTTAGCAGGGGTACCCGGGGAGCTGTTTTTT. Combining the CDR3 with reference TRBV7-6 and TRBJ2-2 gives the whole variable domain GAGVSQSPRYKVTKRGQDVALRCDPISGHVSLYWYRQALGQGPEFLTYFNYEAQQDKSGLPNDRFSAERPEGSISTLTIQRTEQRDSAMYRCASSLAGVPGELFFGEGSRLTVL.

The genes are TRBV7-3 and TRBJ2-1; TRBD2 aligns across 7 bases. With V trimmed by 11 bases and J by 7 bases, 8 bases remained unmatched. CDR1 is SGHTA and CDR2 is FQGTGA in the germline V gene. The CDR3 is 12 residues long. In DNA, the CDR3 is TGTGCCGTCGGGGGGTGGAGGAATGAGCAGTTCTTC. This sequence encodes CAVGGWRNEQFF.

The rearrangement links TRBV18 to TRBJ2-5, with TRBD2 identical over 9 bases. The trim removed 2 bases at V and 5 bases at J, leaving 3 bases unmatched. This CDR3 comprises 14 residues. The germline CDR1 and CDR2 sequences are KGHSH and LQKENI. CDR3 in amino acids: CASSPSTSGETQYF. Written as DNA, the CDR3 is TGTGCCAGCTCACCATCCACTAGCGGGGAGACCCAGTACTTC.

This rearrangement joins TRBV6-5 to TRBJ2-1; TRBD1 matches 7 bases. The junction had 10 bases not matched to a gene; V was cut back by 5 bases and J by 9 bases. The CDR3 is made up of 14 amino acids. CDR1 and CDR2 (germline): MNHEY, SVGAGI. CDR3 bases: TGTGCCAGCAGTGACCTACAGGGGTGGGGTGAGCAGTTCTTC. This sequence encodes CASSDLQGWGEQFF.

This clone is judged medium-sized (0.01 to 0.1%). V and J are TRBV5-4 and TRBJ1-1; D call uncertain. V dropped 4 bases and J dropped 0 bases, with 10 bases sitting between them. The CDR3 contains 14 residues. CDR1 SGHNT and CDR2 YYREEE come from the germline V gene (reference sequence). The CDR3 loop reads CASSLPQLNTEAFF. In DNA, the CDR3 is TGTGCCAGCAGCCTCCCTCAACTGAACACTGAAGCTTTCTTT.

This clone has just one count. The V gene is TRBV28, the J gene TRBJ1-4, with a possible D match to TRBD1 (5 bases). The CDR3 is 13 residues long. Per the germline V gene, CDR1 is MDHEN and CDR2 is SYDVKM. The V and J ends lost 7 bases and 10 bases respectively, with 16 bases between them. The CDR3 sequence: CASTLRLGLKLFF. DNA of the CDR3: TGTGCCAGCACCCTCAGGCTGGGGCTAAAACTGTTTTTT.

This clone ranks as medium-sized (0.01 to 0.1%). The rearrangement links TRBV6-5 to TRBJ2-7, with D hard to call. There are 14 residues in the CDR3. Germline V gene data show CDR1 as MNHEY and CDR2 as SVGAGI. The V and J ends lost 6 bases and 3 bases respectively, with 15 bases between them. This CDR3 is CASRDPDIIYEQYF. The CDR3 DNA reads as TGTGCCAGCAGGGACCCCGACATAATCTACGAGCAGTACTTC.